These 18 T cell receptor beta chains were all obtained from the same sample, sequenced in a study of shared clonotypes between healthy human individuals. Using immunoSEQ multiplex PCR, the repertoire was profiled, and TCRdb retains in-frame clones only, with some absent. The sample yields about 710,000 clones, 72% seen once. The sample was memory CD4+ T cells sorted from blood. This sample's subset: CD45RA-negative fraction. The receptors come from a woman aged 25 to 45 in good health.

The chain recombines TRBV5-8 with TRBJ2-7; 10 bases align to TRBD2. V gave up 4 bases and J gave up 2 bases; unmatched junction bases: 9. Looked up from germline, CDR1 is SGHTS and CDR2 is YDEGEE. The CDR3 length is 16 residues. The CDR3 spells CASSRSLGLAAYEQYF. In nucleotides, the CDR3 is TGTGCCAGCAGCCGATCTTTAGGACTAGCGGCCTACGAGCAGTACTTC. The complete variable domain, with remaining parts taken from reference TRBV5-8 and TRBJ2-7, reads EAGVTQSPTHLIKTRGQQATLRCSPISGHTSVYWYQQALGLGLQFLLWYDEGEERNRGNFPPRFSGRQFPNYSSELNVNALELEDSALYLCASSRSLGLAAYEQYFGPGTRLTVT.

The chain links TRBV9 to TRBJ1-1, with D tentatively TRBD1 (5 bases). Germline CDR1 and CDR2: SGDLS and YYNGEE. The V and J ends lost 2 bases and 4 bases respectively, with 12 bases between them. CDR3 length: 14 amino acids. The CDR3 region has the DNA TGTGCCAGCAGCGTTGGGGCTGTAAGCACTGAAGCTTTCTTT. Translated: CASSVGAVSTEAFF.

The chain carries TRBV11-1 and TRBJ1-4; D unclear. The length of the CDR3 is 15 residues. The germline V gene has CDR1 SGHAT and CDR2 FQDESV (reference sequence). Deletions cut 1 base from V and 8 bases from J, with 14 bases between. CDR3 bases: TGTGCCAGCAGCTTAGGGGGATCACCCGGAGAAAAACTGTTTTTT. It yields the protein CASSLGGSPGEKLFF.

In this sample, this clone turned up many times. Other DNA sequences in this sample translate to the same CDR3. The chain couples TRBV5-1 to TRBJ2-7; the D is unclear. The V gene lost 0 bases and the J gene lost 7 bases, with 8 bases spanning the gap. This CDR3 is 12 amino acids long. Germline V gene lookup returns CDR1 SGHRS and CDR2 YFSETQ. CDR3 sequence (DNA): TGCGCCAGCAGCTTGGTAGGTGGGGAGCAGTACTTC. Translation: CASSLVGGEQYF.

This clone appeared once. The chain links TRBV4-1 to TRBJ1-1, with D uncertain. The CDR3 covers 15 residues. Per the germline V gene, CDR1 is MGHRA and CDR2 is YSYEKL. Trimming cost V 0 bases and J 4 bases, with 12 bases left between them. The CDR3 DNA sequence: TGCGCCAGCAGCCAAGAGAAAAAGGGAAGCACTGAAGCTTTCTTT. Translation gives CASSQEKKGSTEAFF.

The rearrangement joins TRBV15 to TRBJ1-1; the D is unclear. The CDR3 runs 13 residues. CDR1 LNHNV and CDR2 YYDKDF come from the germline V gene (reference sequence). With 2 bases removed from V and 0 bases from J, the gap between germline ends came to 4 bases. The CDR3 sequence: CATSRQVNTEAFF. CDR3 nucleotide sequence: TGTGCCACCAGCAGACAAGTGAACACTGAAGCTTTCTTT.

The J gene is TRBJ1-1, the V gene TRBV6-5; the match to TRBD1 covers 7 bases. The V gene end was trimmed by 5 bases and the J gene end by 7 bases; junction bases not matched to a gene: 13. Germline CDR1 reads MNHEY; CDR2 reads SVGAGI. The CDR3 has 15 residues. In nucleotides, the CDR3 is TGTGCCAGCAGTCGCCGATCAGACAGGGCCCGTGAAGCTTTCTTT. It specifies CASSRRSDRAREAFF.

Here the CDR3 reads CASSLLIVGGANVLTF. The CDR3 nucleotides are TGTGCCAGCAGTTTATTAATCGTGGGAGGGGCCAACGTCCTGACTTTC. This sequence joins TRBV28 and TRBJ2-6; D uncertain. CDR1 and CDR2 from the germline V gene are MDHEN and SYDVKM. The CDR3 has 16 amino acids. V shed 1 base and J shed 4 bases, with 11 bases lying between them.

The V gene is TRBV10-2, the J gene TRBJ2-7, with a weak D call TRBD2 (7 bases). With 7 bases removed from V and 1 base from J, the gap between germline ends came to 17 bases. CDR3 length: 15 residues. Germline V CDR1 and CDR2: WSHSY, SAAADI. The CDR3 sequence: CASNPGAGVSYEQYF. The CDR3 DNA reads TGCGCCAGCAACCCGGGGGCGGGAGTGTCCTACGAGCAGTACTTC.

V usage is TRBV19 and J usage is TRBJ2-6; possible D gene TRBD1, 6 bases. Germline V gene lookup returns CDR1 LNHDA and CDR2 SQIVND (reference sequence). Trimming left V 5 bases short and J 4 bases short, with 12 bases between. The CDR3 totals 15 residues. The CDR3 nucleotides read TGTGCCAGTAGTTCCCAGGGGACCGGGGCCAACGTCCTGACTTTC. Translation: CASSSQGTGANVLTF.

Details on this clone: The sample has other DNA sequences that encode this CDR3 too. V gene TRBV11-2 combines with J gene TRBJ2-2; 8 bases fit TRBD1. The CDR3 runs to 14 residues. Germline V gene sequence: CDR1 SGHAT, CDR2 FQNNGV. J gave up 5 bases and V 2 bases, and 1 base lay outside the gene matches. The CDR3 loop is CASSLTGGTGELFF. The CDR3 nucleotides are TGTGCCAGCAGCTTAACAGGGGGGACCGGGGAGCTGTTTTTT.

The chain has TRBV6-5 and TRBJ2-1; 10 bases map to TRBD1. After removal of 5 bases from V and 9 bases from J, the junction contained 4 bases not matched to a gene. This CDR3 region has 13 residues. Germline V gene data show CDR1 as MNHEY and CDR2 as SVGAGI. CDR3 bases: TGTGCCAGCAGTAAAAGGACAGGGGGTGAGCAGTTCTTC. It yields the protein CASSKRTGGEQFF.

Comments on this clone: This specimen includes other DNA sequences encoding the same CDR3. The CDR3 loop is CASSLATATGELFF. The CDR3 region has the DNA TGTGCCAGCAGCTTAGCGACAGCTACCGGGGAGCTGTTTTTT. The chain has TRBV7-9 and TRBJ2-2, with D tentatively TRBD1 (5 bases). Per germline, CDR1 SEHNR and CDR2 FQNEAQ (reference sequence). Trimming took off 0 bases at V and 5 bases at J, with 7 bases between the two ends. This CDR3 is built from 14 residues.

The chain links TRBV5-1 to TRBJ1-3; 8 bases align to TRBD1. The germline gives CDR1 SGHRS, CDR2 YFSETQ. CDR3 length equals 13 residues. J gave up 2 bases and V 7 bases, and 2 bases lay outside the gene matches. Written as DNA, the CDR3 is TGCGCCAGCCGGACAGGGACTGGAAACACCATATATTTT. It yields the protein CASRTGTGNTIYF.

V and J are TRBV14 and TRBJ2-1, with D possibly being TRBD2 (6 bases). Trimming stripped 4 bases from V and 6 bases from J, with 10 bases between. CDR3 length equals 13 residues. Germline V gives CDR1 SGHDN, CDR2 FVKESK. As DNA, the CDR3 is TGTGCCAGCAGCCCAGGACTAATCAATGAGCAGTTCTTC. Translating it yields CASSPGLINEQFF.

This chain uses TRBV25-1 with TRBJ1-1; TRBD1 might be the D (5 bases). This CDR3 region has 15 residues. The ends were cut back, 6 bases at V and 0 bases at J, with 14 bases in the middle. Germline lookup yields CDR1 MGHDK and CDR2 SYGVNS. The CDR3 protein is CASRRATDLNTEAFF. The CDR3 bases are TGTGCCAGCAGAAGGGCGACAGACCTGAACACTGAAGCTTTCTTT.

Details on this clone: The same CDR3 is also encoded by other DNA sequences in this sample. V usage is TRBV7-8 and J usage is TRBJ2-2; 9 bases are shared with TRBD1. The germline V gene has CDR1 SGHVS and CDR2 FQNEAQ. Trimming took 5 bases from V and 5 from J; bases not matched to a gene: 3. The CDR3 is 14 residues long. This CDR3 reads CASSLQGATGELFF. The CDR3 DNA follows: TGTGCCAGCAGCCTACAGGGGGCTACCGGGGAGCTGTTTTTT.

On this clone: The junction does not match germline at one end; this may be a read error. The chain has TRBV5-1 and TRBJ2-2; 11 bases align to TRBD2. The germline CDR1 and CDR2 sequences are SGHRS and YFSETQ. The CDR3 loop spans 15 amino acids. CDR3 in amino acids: CASSSTSGNSGELFF. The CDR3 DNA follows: TGCGCCAGCAGCTCGACTAGCGGGAACTCCGGGGAGCTGTTTTTT. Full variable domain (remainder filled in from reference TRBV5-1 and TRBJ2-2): KAGVTQTPRYLIKTRGQQVTLSCSPISGHRSVSWYQQTPGQGLQFLFEYFSETQRNKGNFPGRFSGRQFSNSRSEMNVSTLELGDSALYLCASSSTSGNSGELFFGEGSRLTVL.